Listed below are T cell receptor beta chains from one sample, sequenced in a study of preoperative IRX-2 immunotherapy in early breast cancer. TCRdb's table, derived via immunoSEQ multiplex PCR, lists solely in-frame clones and lacks some. This table has several hundred clones, 80% to 85% appearing once. The source was tumor tissue, collected before IRX-2 immunotherapy. The receptor set was obtained from a human donor with breast cancer. The CDR3 runs from the conserved cysteine through the conserved F or W. A D gene is named only where the DNA matches it firmly.

v_gene: TRBV14
d_gene: -
j_gene: TRBJ1-1
CDR3aa: CASSQSGLEAFF

v_gene: TRBV19
d_gene: TRBD2
j_gene: TRBJ2-3
CDR3aa: CASSGGRTDTQYF

v_gene: TRBV11-3
d_gene: -
j_gene: TRBJ1-1
CDR3aa: CASNWFTGWNTEAFF

v_gene: TRBV6-8
d_gene: -
j_gene: TRBJ1-1
CDR3aa: CATERVKRTEAFF

v_gene: TRBV19
d_gene: -
j_gene: TRBJ1-2
CDR3aa: CASSIETANYGYTF

v_gene: TRBV6-7
d_gene: -
j_gene: TRBJ1-1
CDR3aa: CASSKDSEAFF

v_gene: TRBV6-8
d_gene: -
j_gene: TRBJ2-7
CDR3aa: CASIWRGGVAREQYF

v_gene: TRBV15
d_gene: -
j_gene: TRBJ2-2
CDR3aa: CATSRDGPNPGTGELFF

v_gene: TRBV11-3
d_gene: -
j_gene: TRBJ1-1
CDR3aa: CASSLDTGEGTEAFF

v_gene: TRBV19
d_gene: -
j_gene: TRBJ1-1
CDR3aa: CASSKAGVVAFF

v_gene: TRBV11-3
d_gene: TRBD2
j_gene: TRBJ2-3
CDR3aa: CASSPKREVSTDTQYF

v_gene: TRBV11-3
d_gene: -
j_gene: TRBJ2-3
CDR3aa: CASSPGVGTDTQYF

v_gene: TRBV11-3
d_gene: TRBD1
j_gene: TRBJ1-5
CDR3aa: CASSPQPGTGDIMTQHF

v_gene: TRBV6-8
d_gene: TRBD2
j_gene: TRBJ2-5
CDR3aa: CASRLAGGEWKTQYF

v_gene: TRBV11-3
d_gene: TRBD1
j_gene: TRBJ1-6
CDR3aa: CASSMGQGYNSPLHF

v_gene: TRBV28
d_gene: TRBD1
j_gene: TRBJ1-1
CDR3aa: CASSHRGFEAFF

v_gene: TRBV15
d_gene: TRBD1
j_gene: TRBJ2-1
CDR3aa: CATSRGSDRTHNEQFF

v_gene: TRBV29-1
d_gene: -
j_gene: TRBJ1-1
CDR3aa: CSVTQGNTEAFF

v_gene: TRBV11-3
d_gene: TRBD2
j_gene: TRBJ2-1
CDR3aa: CASSQARGDYNEQFF

v_gene: TRBV11-3
d_gene: -
j_gene: TRBJ1-4
CDR3aa: CASSATTGNEKLFF

v_gene: TRBV6-8
d_gene: TRBD1
j_gene: TRBJ1-5
CDR3aa: CASNKFGQGAIQPQHF

v_gene: TRBV6-8
d_gene: TRBD1
j_gene: TRBJ1-5
CDR3aa: CASRIQGAGWTQHF

v_gene: TRBV28
d_gene: -
j_gene: TRBJ1-4
CDR3aa: CASRAGTTAAGEKLFF

v_gene: TRBV28
d_gene: -
j_gene: TRBJ1-4
CDR3aa: CASLGGNEKLFF

v_gene: TRBV11-3
d_gene: TRBD1
j_gene: TRBJ2-3
CDR3aa: CASSPKRDRVEDTQYF

v_gene: TRBV11-3
d_gene: -
j_gene: TRBJ2-5
CDR3aa: CASSFQTGGETQYF

v_gene: TRBV5-2
d_gene: -
j_gene: TRBJ2-3
CDR3aa: CASRTGAGGGDTQYF

v_gene: TRBV1
d_gene: -
j_gene: TRBJ1-5
CDR3aa: CASSQELNNQPQHF

v_gene: TRBV19
d_gene: -
j_gene: TRBJ1-5
CDR3aa: CASSTGRFYSNQPQHF

v_gene: TRBV6-4
d_gene: -
j_gene: TRBJ1-6
CDR3aa: CAISADGGLNSPLHF

v_gene: TRBV6-8
d_gene: TRBD2
j_gene: TRBJ2-3
CDR3aa: CASRDPGLAVDTQYF

v_gene: TRBV28
d_gene: -
j_gene: TRBJ2-2
CDR3aa: CASSQSPAGTNTGELFF

v_gene: TRBV23-1
d_gene: TRBD1
j_gene: TRBJ2-1
CDR3aa: CASSSGTVYNEQFF

v_gene: TRBV5-1
d_gene: TRBD2
j_gene: TRBJ2-5
CDR3aa: CASSERPVSGGTGTQYF

v_gene: TRBV6-8
d_gene: -
j_gene: TRBJ1-2
CDR3aa: CASWIPNYGYTF

v_gene: TRBV11-3
d_gene: TRBD2
j_gene: TRBJ2-7
CDR3aa: CASSFNLDSGSSYEQYF

v_gene: TRBV18
d_gene: -
j_gene: TRBJ2-2
CDR3aa: CASSPPTGITGELFF

v_gene: TRBV28
d_gene: -
j_gene: TRBJ1-1
CDR3aa: CASTRQENTEAFF

v_gene: TRBV25-1
d_gene: TRBD1
j_gene: TRBJ2-1
CDR3aa: CASAAGGTNEQFF

v_gene: TRBV6-8
d_gene: TRBD2
j_gene: TRBJ2-4
CDR3aa: CAISGETSGRASRNIQYF

v_gene: TRBV28
d_gene: TRBD1
j_gene: TRBJ2-3
CDR3aa: CASSPTGTGGTDTQYF

v_gene: TRBV6-1
d_gene: -
j_gene: TRBJ1-2
CDR3aa: CASSEAYGTVAVGGYGYTF

v_gene: TRBV7-7
d_gene: -
j_gene: TRBJ2-5
CDR3aa: CARSLGGEDHETQYF

v_gene: TRBV6-8
d_gene: -
j_gene: TRBJ2-3
CDR3aa: CASSDRRGARPDTQYF

v_gene: TRBV5-1
d_gene: -
j_gene: TRBJ1-2
CDR3aa: CASSLQGPTHANYGYTF

v_gene: TRBV7-1
d_gene: -
j_gene: TRBJ2-3
CDR3aa: CASSQTRAARTDTQYF

v_gene: TRBV12-5
d_gene: TRBD1
j_gene: TRBJ2-7
CDR3aa: CASTLGQGGYYEQYF

v_gene: TRBV12-5
d_gene: TRBD2
j_gene: TRBJ2-1
CDR3aa: CASGLGLAQSSYNEQFF